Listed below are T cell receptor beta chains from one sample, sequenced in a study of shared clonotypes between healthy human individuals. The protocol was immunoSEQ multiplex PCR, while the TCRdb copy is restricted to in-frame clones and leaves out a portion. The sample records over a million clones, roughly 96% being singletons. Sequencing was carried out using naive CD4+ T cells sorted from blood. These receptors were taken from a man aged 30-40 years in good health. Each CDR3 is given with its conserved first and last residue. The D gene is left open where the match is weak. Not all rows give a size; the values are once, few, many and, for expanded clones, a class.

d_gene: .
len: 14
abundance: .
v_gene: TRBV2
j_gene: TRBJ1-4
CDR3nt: TGTGCCAGCAGTGATGGGCTGTCTAATGAAAAACTGTTTTTT
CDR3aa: CASSDGLSNEKLFF

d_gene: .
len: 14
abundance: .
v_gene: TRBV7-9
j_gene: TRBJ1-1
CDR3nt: TGTGCCAGCAGCCGACCCGCGGGGGGCACTGAAGCTTTCTTT
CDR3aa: CASSRPAGGTEAFF

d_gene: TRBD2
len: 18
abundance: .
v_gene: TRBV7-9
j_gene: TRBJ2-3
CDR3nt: TGTGCCAGCAGCTCCCGGACGGGGGGAACGGGGGTGACAGATACGCAGTATTTT
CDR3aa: CASSSRTGGTGVTDTQYF

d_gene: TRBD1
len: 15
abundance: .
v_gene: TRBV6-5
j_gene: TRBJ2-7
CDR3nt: TGTGCCAGCAGCTCCCTTGGGACAGGGTCAAGTGAGCAGTACTTC
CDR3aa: CASSSLGTGSSEQYF

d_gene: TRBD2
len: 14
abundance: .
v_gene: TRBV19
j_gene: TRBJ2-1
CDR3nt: TGTGCCAGTAGTAAAGCGGGGTGGTGGAGTGAGCAGTTCTTC
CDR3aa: CASSKAGWWSEQFF

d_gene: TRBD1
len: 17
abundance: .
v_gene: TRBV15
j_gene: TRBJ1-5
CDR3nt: TGTGCCACCAGCATTCTGGCGGACAGGGGATTAAATCAGCCCCAGCATTTT
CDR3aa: CATSILADRGLNQPQHF

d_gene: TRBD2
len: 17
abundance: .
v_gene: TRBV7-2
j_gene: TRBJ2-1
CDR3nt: TGTGCCAGCAGCTTAGTGGCTAGCGGGAGCTCGTACAATGAGCAGTTCTTC
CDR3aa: CASSLVASGSSYNEQFF

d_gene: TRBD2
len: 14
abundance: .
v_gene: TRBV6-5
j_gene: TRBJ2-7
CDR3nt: TGTGCCAGCAGGTGGATAGCGGGAGACTACGAGCAGTACTTC
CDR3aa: CASRWIAGDYEQYF

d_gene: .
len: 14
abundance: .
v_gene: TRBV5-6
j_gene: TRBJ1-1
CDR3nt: TGTGCCAGCAGCTTGGACCCAATTGGGACTGAAGCTTTCTTT
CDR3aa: CASSLDPIGTEAFF

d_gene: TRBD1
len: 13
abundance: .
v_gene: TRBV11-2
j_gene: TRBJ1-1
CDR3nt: TGTGCCAGCAGAAACAGGGGTAACACTGAAGCTTTCTTT
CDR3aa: CASRNRGNTEAFF

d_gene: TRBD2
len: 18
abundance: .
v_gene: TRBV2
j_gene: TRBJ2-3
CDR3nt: TGTGCCAGCAGCGACCACGTCCTAGCGGGAGGAGGTGGCGATACGCAGTATTTT
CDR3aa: CASSDHVLAGGGGDTQYF

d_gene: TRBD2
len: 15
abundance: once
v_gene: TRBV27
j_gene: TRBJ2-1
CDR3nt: TGTGCCAGCAGTTTAGGTAGCGGGAGACCCGGTGAGCAGTTCTTC
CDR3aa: CASSLGSGRPGEQFF

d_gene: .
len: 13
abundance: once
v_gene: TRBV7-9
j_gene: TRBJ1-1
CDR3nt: TGTGCCAGCAGCAACGGAATGAACACTGAAGCTTTCTTT
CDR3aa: CASSNGMNTEAFF

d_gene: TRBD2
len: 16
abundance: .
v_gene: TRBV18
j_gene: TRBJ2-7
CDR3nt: TGTGCCAGCTCACGGGGGACTAGCGGGAGAGGCGACGAGCAGTACTTC
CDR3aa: CASSRGTSGRGDEQYF

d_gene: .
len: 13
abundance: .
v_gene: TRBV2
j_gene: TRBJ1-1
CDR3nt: TGTGCCAGCAGTGACTCCAGGGATTCTGAAGCTTTCTTT
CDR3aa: CASSDSRDSEAFF

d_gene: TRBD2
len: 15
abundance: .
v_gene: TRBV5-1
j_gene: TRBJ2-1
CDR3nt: TGCGCCAGCAGCGTGGGACTAGCGGACTACAATGAGCAGTTCTTC
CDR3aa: CASSVGLADYNEQFF

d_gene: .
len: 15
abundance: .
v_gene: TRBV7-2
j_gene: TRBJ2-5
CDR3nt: TGTGCCAGCAGGCGAACCCAGGGGTTAGGGGAGACCCAGTACTTC
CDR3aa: CASRRTQGLGETQYF

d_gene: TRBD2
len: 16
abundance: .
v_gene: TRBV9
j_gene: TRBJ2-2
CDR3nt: TGTGCCAGCAGCGTTAGCGGGAGGAAGGGCACCGGGGAGCTGTTTTTT
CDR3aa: CASSVSGRKGTGELFF

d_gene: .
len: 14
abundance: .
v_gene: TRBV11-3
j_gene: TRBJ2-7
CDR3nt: TGTGCCAGCAGCGAACGGGACGGAGCCGACGAGCAGTACTTC
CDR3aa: CASSERDGADEQYF

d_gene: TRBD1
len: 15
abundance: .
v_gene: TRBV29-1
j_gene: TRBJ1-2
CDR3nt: TGCAGCGCTGAGAGTCGGGACAGGGGGGTATTTGGCTACACCTTC
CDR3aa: CSAESRDRGVFGYTF

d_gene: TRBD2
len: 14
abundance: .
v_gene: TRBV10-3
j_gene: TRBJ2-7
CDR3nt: TGTGCCATCAGTCCCGGGACTAGTCAGTACGAGCAGTACTTC
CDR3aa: CAISPGTSQYEQYF

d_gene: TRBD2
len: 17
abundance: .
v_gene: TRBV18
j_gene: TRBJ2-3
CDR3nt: TGTGCCAGCTCATCAAAGCATAGCGGGAGGGGAGCGGATACGCAGTATTTT
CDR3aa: CASSSKHSGRGADTQYF

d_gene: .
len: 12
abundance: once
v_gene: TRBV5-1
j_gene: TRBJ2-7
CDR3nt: TGCGCCAGCAGCTTGGGGTTCCACGAGCAGTACTTC
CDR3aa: CASSLGFHEQYF

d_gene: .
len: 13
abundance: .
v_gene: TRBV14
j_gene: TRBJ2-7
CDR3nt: TGTGCCAGCAGCCAAAAAGTAGGCTACGAGCAGTACTTC
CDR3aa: CASSQKVGYEQYF

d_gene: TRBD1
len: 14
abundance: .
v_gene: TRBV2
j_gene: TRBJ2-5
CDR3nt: TGTGCCAGCAGATGGGACAGGGGCGAAGAGACCCAGTACTTC
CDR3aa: CASRWDRGEETQYF

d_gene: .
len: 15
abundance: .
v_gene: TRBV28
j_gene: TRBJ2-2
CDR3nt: TGTGCCAGCAGTGCCACAGGGTGGGAGGCCGGGGAGCTGTTTTTT
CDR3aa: CASSATGWEAGELFF

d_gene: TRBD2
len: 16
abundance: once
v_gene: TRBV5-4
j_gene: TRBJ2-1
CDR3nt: TGTGCCAGCAGTACGAGAGCGGGACCGGACTACAATGAGCAGTTCTTC
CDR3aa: CASSTRAGPDYNEQFF

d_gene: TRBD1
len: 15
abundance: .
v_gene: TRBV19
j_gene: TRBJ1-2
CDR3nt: TGTGCCAGTAGCCCCGGGACAGGAAGGAGCTATGGCTACACCTTC
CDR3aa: CASSPGTGRSYGYTF

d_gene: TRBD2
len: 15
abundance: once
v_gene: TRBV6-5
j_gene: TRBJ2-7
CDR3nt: TGTGCCAGCACCGACGTGGCGGGAGCTTCTTACGAGCAGTACTTC
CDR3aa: CASTDVAGASYEQYF

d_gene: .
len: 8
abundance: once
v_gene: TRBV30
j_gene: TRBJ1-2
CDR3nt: TGTGCCTGGAATGGCTACACCTTC
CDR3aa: CAWNGYTF

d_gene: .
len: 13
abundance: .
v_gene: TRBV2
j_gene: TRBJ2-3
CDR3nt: TGTGCCAGCAGTGAGGTGCAAAAGTGGGCGCAGTATTTT
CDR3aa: CASSEVQKWAQYF

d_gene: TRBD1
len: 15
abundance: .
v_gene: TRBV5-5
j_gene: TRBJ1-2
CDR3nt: TGTGCCAGCAGCTTGGAAGGGGGCAGAGGCTATGGCTACACCTTC
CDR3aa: CASSLEGGRGYGYTF

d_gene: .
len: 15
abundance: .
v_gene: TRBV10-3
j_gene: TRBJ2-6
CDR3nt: TGTGCCATCAATCAGCATAGCTCTGGGGCCAACGTCCTGACTTTC
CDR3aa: CAINQHSSGANVLTF

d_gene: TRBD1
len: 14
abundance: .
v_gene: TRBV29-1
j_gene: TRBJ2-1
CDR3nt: TGCAGCGTCGCACGGACAGGGGACTACAATGAGCAGTTCTTC
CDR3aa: CSVARTGDYNEQFF

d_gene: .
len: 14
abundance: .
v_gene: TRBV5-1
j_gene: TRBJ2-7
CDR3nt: TGCGCCAGCAGCCGTTTAGAGGGGCGGGACGAGCAGTACTTC
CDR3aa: CASSRLEGRDEQYF

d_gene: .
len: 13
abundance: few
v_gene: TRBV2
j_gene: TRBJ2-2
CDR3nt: TGTGCCAGCGGCACTAGAGAAGGCGGGGAGCTGTTTTTT
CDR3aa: CASGTREGGELFF

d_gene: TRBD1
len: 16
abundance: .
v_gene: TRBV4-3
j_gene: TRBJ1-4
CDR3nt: TGCGCCAGCAGCAACAGGCCAGGGGGAACTAATGAAAAACTGTTTTTT
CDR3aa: CASSNRPGGTNEKLFF

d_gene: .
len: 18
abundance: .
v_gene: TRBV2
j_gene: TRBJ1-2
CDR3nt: TGTGCCAGCAGTGAGGGGAGGAGCAGCATATCGGCTAACTATGGCTACACCTTC
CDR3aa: CASSEGRSSISANYGYTF

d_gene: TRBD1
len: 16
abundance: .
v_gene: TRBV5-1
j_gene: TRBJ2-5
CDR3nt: TGCGCCAGCAGCTCCGCCGGACAGGGGGGTCAAGAGACCCAGTACTTC
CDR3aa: CASSSAGQGGQETQYF

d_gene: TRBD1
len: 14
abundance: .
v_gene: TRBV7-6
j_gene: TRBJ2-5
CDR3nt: TGTGCCAGCAGCTCCGGGACAGGGGAAGAGACCCAGTACTTC
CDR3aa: CASSSGTGEETQYF

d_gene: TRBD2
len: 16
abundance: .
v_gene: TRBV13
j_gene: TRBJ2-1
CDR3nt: TGTGCCAGCAGCTCGCTGGGACTAGCGGGAGTTAATGAGCAGTTCTTC
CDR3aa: CASSSLGLAGVNEQFF

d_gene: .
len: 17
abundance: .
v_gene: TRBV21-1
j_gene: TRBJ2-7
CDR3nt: TGTGCCAGCAGCAGTCCCCAGAAGGAGGTCCAGCCCTACGAGCAGTACTTC
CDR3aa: CASSSPQKEVQPYEQYF

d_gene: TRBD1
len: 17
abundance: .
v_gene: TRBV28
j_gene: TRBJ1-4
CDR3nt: TGTGCCAGCAGTTTAAGACAGGGCCTAGCAACTAATGAAAAACTGTTTTTT
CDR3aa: CASSLRQGLATNEKLFF

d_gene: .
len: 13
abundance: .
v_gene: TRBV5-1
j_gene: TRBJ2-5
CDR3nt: TGCGCCAGCAGCTTCACGCCCCAAGAGACCCAGTACTTC
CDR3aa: CASSFTPQETQYF

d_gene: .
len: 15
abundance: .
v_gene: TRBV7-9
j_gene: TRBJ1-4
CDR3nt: TGTGCCAGCAGCTTAGTAAGCGGGGGCGGTGAAAAACTGTTTTTT
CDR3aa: CASSLVSGGGEKLFF

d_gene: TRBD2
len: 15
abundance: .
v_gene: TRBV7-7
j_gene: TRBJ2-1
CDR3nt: TGTGCCAGCAGCTTGGGTCTAGCGGGAGTCAATGAGCAGTTCTTC
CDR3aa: CASSLGLAGVNEQFF

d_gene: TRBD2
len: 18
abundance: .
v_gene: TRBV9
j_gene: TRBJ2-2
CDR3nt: TGTGCCAGCAGCGTACTCCCTACTAGCGGGAGGAGGGTCGGGGAGCTGTTTTTT
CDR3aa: CASSVLPTSGRRVGELFF